This passage covers 7 T cell receptor beta chains from one sample sequenced in a study of T-cell reconstitution after alpha-beta-depleted transplantation in children. Preparation of the TCRbeta library involved a method that used unique molecular identifiers. TCRdb re-analysed the PCR reads in MiXCR, keeping a single row per CDR3 protein. The top ten hold approximately 3% of the sample, which has about 540,000 distinct CDR3 sequences, around 16% seen once. The sample was PBMCs from the stem cell graft donor, taken from the stem cell graft. The receptor set was obtained from a human donor who donated a stem cell graft to a child with acute lymphoblastic leukemia.

The J gene is TRBJ2-2, the V gene TRBV29-1, with 7 positions matching TRBD2. There are 14 residues in the CDR3. Germline lookup yields CDR1 SQVTM and CDR2 ANQGSEA. V trimming: 5 bases; J trimming: 2 bases; junction bases outside the gene matches: 5. The CDR3 is CSVRGGSNTGELFF. Written as DNA, the CDR3 is TGCAGCGTTAGGGGCGGGAGTAACACCGGGGAGCTGTTTTTT.

This chain uses TRBV12-3 or TRBV12-4 with TRBJ2-3, with D possibly being TRBD2 (6 bases). This CDR3 is 14 amino acids long. The germline V and J ends were trimmed by 7 bases and 1 base, with 12 bases remaining between them. DNA of the CDR3: TGTGCCAGCACTATAGCGGTGGGCACAGATACGCAGTATTTT. Residues: CASTIAVGTDTQYF.

This clonotype was detected only a few times. V gene TRBV15 combines with J gene TRBJ2-5; D is undetermined. Trimming took off 1 base at V and 5 bases at J, with 8 bases between the two ends. Germline V gene data show CDR1 as LNHNV and CDR2 as YYDKDF (reference sequence). The length of the CDR3 is 13 residues. The CDR3 loop is CATSRAPWETQYF. The CDR3, as DNA: TGTGCCACCAGCAGAGCTCCGTGGGAGACCCAGTACTTC.

The rearrangement joins TRBV7-2 to TRBJ1-2; TRBD1 is a possible D gene (5 bases). CDR1 is SGHTA and CDR2 is FQGNSA in the germline V gene. This CDR3 spans 14 amino acids. The V and J ends lost 1 base and 7 bases respectively, with 13 bases between them. CDR3 in amino acids: CASSLVQGQGGYTF. The DNA of the CDR3 is TGTGCCAGCAGCTTAGTCCAGGGTCAGGGTGGCTACACCTTC.

This clonotype was found a few times. The chain couples TRBV7-3 to TRBJ2-3; 8 nucleotides line up with TRBD2. V was pared by 0 bases and J by 1 base, with 12 bases of the junction left unmatched. Germline V gene data show CDR1 as SGHTA and CDR2 as FQGTGA. The CDR3 extends over 19 amino acids. The CDR3 DNA is TGTGCCAGCAGCTTAACGCCTAGCGGGTGGGAAGGGGGCACAGATACGCAGTATTTT. It specifies CASSLTPSGWEGGTDTQYF.

The rearrangement uses TRBV6-2 or TRBV6-3 and TRBJ1-5; D gene unclear. Germline CDR1 and CDR2: MNHEY and SVGEGT. With 7 bases removed from V and 0 bases from J, the gap between germline ends came to 13 bases. The CDR3 length is 15 residues. DNA of the CDR3: TGTGCCAGCACCCAGAGGGTAAATAGCAATCAGCCCCAGCATTTT. Protein: CASTQRVNSNQPQHF.

This clonotype was detected ten times or more. The rearrangement links TRBV5-6 to TRBJ2-3; D might be TRBD1 or TRBD2, each matching 6 bases. V lost 7 bases and J lost 2, with 17 bases in between. Germline V lookup: CDR1 SGHDT, CDR2 YYEEEE. This CDR3 spans 15 amino acids. CDR3 sequence: CASQEGGNPTDTQYF. The CDR3 DNA is TGTGCCAGCCAAGAGGGGGGCAATCCCACAGATACGCAGTATTTT.